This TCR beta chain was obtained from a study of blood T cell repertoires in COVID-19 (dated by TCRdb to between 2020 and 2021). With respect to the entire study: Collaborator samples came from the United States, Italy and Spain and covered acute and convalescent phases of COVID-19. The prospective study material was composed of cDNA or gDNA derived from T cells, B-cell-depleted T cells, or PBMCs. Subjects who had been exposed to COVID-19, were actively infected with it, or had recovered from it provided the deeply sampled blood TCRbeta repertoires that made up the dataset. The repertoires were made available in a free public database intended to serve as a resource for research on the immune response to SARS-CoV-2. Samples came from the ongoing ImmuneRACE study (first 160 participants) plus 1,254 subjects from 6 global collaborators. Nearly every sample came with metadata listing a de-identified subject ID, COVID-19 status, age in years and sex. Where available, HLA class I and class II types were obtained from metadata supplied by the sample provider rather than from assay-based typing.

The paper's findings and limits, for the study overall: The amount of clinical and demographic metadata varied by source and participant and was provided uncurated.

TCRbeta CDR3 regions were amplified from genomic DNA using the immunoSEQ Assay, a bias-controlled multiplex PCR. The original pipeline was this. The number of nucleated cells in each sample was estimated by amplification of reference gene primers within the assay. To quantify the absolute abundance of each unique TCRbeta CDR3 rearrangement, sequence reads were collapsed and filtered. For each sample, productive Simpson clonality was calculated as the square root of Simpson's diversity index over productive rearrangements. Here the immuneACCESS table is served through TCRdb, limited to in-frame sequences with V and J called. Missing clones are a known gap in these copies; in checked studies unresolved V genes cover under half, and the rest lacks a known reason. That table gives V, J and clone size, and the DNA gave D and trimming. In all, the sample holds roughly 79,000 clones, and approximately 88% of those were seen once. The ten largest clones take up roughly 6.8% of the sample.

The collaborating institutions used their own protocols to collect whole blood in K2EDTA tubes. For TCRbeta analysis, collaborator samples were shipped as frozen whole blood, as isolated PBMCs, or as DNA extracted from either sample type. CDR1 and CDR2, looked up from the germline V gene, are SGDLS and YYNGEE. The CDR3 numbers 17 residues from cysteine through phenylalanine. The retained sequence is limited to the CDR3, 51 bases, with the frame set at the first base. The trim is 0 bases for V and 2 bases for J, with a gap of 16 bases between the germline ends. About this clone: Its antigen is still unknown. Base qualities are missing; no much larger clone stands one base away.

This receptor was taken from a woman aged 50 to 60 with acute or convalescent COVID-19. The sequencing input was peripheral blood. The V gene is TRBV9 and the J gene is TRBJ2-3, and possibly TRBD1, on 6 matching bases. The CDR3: CASSVAGNRATTDTQYF. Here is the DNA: TGTGCCAGCAGCGTAGCGGGGAACAGGGCCACCACAGATACGCAGTATTTT.